This T cell receptor beta chain was retrieved from a study of CD8 T cells in ankylosing spondylitis. Study findings and constraints: Reportedly, disease-linked clones are significantly enriched in ankylosing spondylitis patients' matched synovial fluid. Apparently characteristic of ankylosing spondylitis blood was a TCR beta motif (fewer than 10 highly homologous variants).

A remark on this clonotype: Antigen specificity is unknown.

TCRdb redid the calling of the 5' RACE reads with MiXCR, one entry per CDR3 protein. The sample carries 230,000 or so distinct CDR3 sequences, roughly a quarter recorded once. CDR1 is ENHRY, CDR2 SYGVKD, per germline. The length of the CDR3 is 14 residues. V lost 5 bases and J 3 bases, leaving 10 bases between the germline ends. The chain joins TRBV10-3 to TRBJ2-2; D possibly uses TRBD1 or TRBD2 (5 bases each). This receptor was obtained from a male donor with ankylosing spondylitis or in good health (not recorded which). The sample was blood, either unsorted or a sorted T cell fraction (not recorded which). The CDR3 sequence: CAISPGRDTGELFF. DNA of the CDR3: TGTGCCATCAGTCCGGGGCGAGACACCGGGGAGCTGTTTTTT.